This is a list of T cell receptor beta chains from one sample in a study of cytomegalovirus exposure and HLA in healthy donors. TCRdb's copy holds only in-frame clones and misses some; the assay was immunoSEQ multiplex PCR. Of about 97,000 clones in the sample, approximately 87% are singletons; the top ten hold 2.5% to 3%. Material for sequencing was PBMCs. The receptors derive from a man between 40 and 49 years old in good health and CMV-seronegative. Both conserved end residues are part of each CDR3. A D gene is named only where the DNA matches it firmly. The size of a clone is reported for some rows only, either as once, few or many, or as a class for expanded clones.

D,size,V,J,DNA,CDR3
TRBD1,-,TRBV5-1,TRBJ2-7,TGCGCCAGCAGCTTGGGGGGACAGGGCCACGAGCAGTACTTC,CASSLGGQGHEQYF
TRBD2,-,TRBV10-1,TRBJ2-2,TGCGCCAGCAGTGAACAGACTAGCGGGGAGACCGGGGAGCTGTTTTTT,CASSEQTSGETGELFF
TRBD1,-,TRBV5-1,TRBJ1-1,TGCGCCAGCAGCTTAAGACAGGGGGCTGAAGCTTTCTTT,CASSLRQGAEAFF
TRBD1,once,TRBV5-1,TRBJ1-4,TGCGCCAGCAGCTTGGCCGGGGTCGACAGGGGAGTTGAAAAACTGTTTTTT,CASSLAGVDRGVEKLFF
-,-,TRBV7-2,TRBJ2-7,TGTGCCAGCAGCTTGTTAAATAGCTTCTACGAGCAGTACTTC,CASSLLNSFYEQYF
-,-,TRBV7-2,TRBJ2-3,TGTGCCAGCAGCCTCCGTGGGCAGGGGATCCTCACAGATACGCAGTATTTT,CASSLRGQGILTDTQYF
-,-,TRBV5-1,TRBJ1-3,TGCGCCAGCAGTACTACAGGGAGCTCTGGAAACACCATATATTTT,CASSTTGSSGNTIYF
-,-,TRBV7-9,TRBJ1-1,TGTTCCAGCAGCCTCGGGGACACTGAAGCTTTCTTT,CSSSLGDTEAFF
TRBD1,once,TRBV6-5,TRBJ1-5,TGTGCCAGCAGGACAGGGTACCATAGCAATCAGCCCCAGCATTTT,CASRTGYHSNQPQHF
-,-,TRBV27,TRBJ2-7,TGTGCCAGCAGGCGCCCCAGGGGCTACGAGCAGTACTTC,CASRRPRGYEQYF
TRBD1,-,TRBV6-5,TRBJ1-6,TGTGCCAGCAGTAGAGGGACAGCGGAGCATTCACCCCTCCACTTT,CASSRGTAEHSPLHF
-,-,TRBV6-5,TRBJ2-7,TGTGCCAGCAGTTCAACAGGGTTTATCGGCTCCTACGAGCAGTACTTC,CASSSTGFIGSYEQYF
TRBD2,once,TRBV9,TRBJ2-1,TGTGCCAGCAGCGTAGAAGGTGGCGGGGGTTCCTACAATGAGCAGTTCTTC,CASSVEGGGGSYNEQFF
-,-,TRBV7-9,TRBJ2-7,TGTGCCAGCAGCCCCCGTGGGGAGTACGAGCAGTACTTC,CASSPRGEYEQYF
-,-,TRBV7-6,TRBJ2-2,TGTGCCAGCAGCTTAATTTGGCAGGAGGACGGCACCGGGGAGCTGTTTTTT,CASSLIWQEDGTGELFF
TRBD1,-,TRBV30,TRBJ1-2,TGTGCCTGGAGTGTAGGGGGCGGCTATGGCTACACCTTC,CAWSVGGGYGYTF
-,once,TRBV4-2,TRBJ2-2,TGTGCCAGCAGCCAAGCGATGCGCTCTAACACCGGGGAGCTGTTTTTT,CASSQAMRSNTGELFF
TRBD1,-,TRBV7-9,TRBJ2-3,TGTGCCAGCAGCTTAGCCATCAGGGGGACAGATACGCAGTATTTT,CASSLAIRGTDTQYF
TRBD2,-,TRBV13,TRBJ2-7,TGTGCCAGCAGCTTACGGACTAGCGGGGGGGCACACGAGCAGTACTTC,CASSLRTSGGAHEQYF
TRBD2,-,TRBV2,TRBJ2-3,TGTGCCAGCAGAACGACTAGCGCCCCGGACCTGTTTCGCACAGATACGCAGTATTTT,CASRTTSAPDLFRTDTQYF
-,-,TRBV7-3,TRBJ2-7,TGTGCCAGCAGCGTGAGTGGGGCGGGAGAGCAGTACTTC,CASSVSGAGEQYF
TRBD1,-,TRBV5-8,TRBJ2-2,TGTGCCAGCAGCTTTCAGGGGGCGCACACCGGGGAGCTGTTTTTT,CASSFQGAHTGELFF
TRBD2,once,TRBV7-9,TRBJ2-7,TGTGCCAGCAGCTTACGGACTAGCGGGGACCTGAACTACGAGCAGTACTTC,CASSLRTSGDLNYEQYF
-,-,TRBV7-8,TRBJ2-2,TGTGCCAGCAGCCGTGACAGGACCGGGGAGCTGTTTTTT,CASSRDRTGELFF
-,-,TRBV9,TRBJ2-7,TGTGCCAGCAGCGTAGGACTATACTACGAGCAGTACTTC,CASSVGLYYEQYF
TRBD1,-,TRBV4-1,TRBJ1-5,TGCGCCAGCAGCCATCTTGCAGGGGGCGGCAATCAGCCCCAGCATTTT,CASSHLAGGGNQPQHF
-,-,TRBV7-9,TRBJ1-6,TGTGCCAGCAGCTTCAGGGCGCTTGGGGATTCACCCCTCCACTTT,CASSFRALGDSPLHF
-,-,TRBV21-1,TRBJ2-5,TGTGCCAGCAGCAAATATCGGCAGGTAGAGACCCAGTACTTC,CASSKYRQVETQYF
-,few,TRBV10-3,TRBJ1-5,TGTGCCGTAGGCGCGGCCGGGGTCAATCAGCCCCAGCATTTT,CAVGAAGVNQPQHF
-,-,TRBV6-5,TRBJ1-4,TGTGCCAGCAGGCGGAATGAAAAACTGTTTTTT,CASRRNEKLFF
-,few,TRBV6-5,TRBJ1-1,TGTGCCAGCAGTTACGTTGAGGGTTTGAACACTGAAGCTTTCTTT,CASSYVEGLNTEAFF
TRBD2,-,TRBV19,TRBJ2-1,TGTGCCAGTAGGACTAGCGGGGGGGCCTCCTACAATGAGCAGTTCTTC,CASRTSGGASYNEQFF
-,-,TRBV29-1,TRBJ2-3,TGCAGCGTTGGACGGGGGAAACGAGATACGCAGTATTTT,CSVGRGKRDTQYF
-,-,TRBV6-6,TRBJ2-5,TGTGCCAGCAGTTACGGGGGCCAGCGGCGAGAGACCCAGTACTTC,CASSYGGQRRETQYF
-,-,TRBV5-6,TRBJ1-1,TGTGCCAGCAGCCGTCGGACTGCGACACGGAACACTGAAGCTTTCTTT,CASSRRTATRNTEAFF
-,few,TRBV19,TRBJ1-1,TGTGCCAGTAGTAGGGCGACAGGGAACACTGAAGCTTTCTTT,CASSRATGNTEAFF
TRBD1,once,TRBV2,TRBJ1-2,TGTGCCAGCACCCGGGACAGGGGTAACTATGGCTACACCTTC,CASTRDRGNYGYTF
TRBD2,-,TRBV4-3,TRBJ2-5,TGCGCCAGCAGCGCTCGGACTAGCGGGGGAGAAGGGCAAGAGACCCAGTACTTC,CASSARTSGGEGQETQYF
-,-,TRBV5-1,TRBJ2-5,TGCGCCAGCAGTCTAAATACAGGTTCGGAAGAGACCCAGTACTTC,CASSLNTGSEETQYF
TRBD1,-,TRBV5-1,TRBJ1-5,TGCGCCAGCAGCTTGGACGGGACAGGGAGCAATCAGCCCCAGCATTTT,CASSLDGTGSNQPQHF
TRBD2,-,TRBV9,TRBJ2-1,TGTGCCAGCAGCGTAATGGTAGCGGGGGCTTACAATGAGCAGTTCTTC,CASSVMVAGAYNEQFF
TRBD1,once,TRBV12-5,TRBJ1-2,TGTGCTAGTGGTTTTGGACAGGGCGTAAGCGGCTACACCTTC,CASGFGQGVSGYTF
-,once,TRBV7-9,TRBJ2-5,TGTGCCACCCTTGGGGGGGGCGGGGAGACCCAGTACTTC,CATLGGGGETQYF
-,-,TRBV18,TRBJ1-2,TGTGCCAGCTCACCACCACAGGGCGGCTGGGTTAATGGCTACACCTTC,CASSPPQGGWVNGYTF
TRBD1,-,TRBV11-2,TRBJ2-7,TGTGCCAGCAGCGGACAGGTGGTGTACGAGCAGTACTTC,CASSGQVVYEQYF
TRBD1,-,TRBV7-2,TRBJ1-2,TGTGCCAGCAGCAGAAAGACAGGGTCGAATGAGGTTAACTATGGCTACACCTTC,CASSRKTGSNEVNYGYTF
-,-,TRBV2,TRBJ2-1,TGTGCCAGCAAAGACGGCAGGGTTTCCTACAATGAGCAGTTCTTC,CASKDGRVSYNEQFF
-,-,TRBV9,TRBJ2-7,TGTGCCAGCAGCGCGACGGGACTTCCCTACGAGCAGTACTTC,CASSATGLPYEQYF
TRBD1,few,TRBV10-3,TRBJ1-2,TGTGCCATCAGTGCGACAGGGATATATGGCTACACCTTC,CAISATGIYGYTF
-,few,TRBV9,TRBJ1-5,TGTGCCAGCAGCGTAGATGGGGGGGTTTGGCCCCAGCATTTT,CASSVDGGVWPQHF
-,-,TRBV5-1,TRBJ1-1,TGCGCCAGCAGCTTGGGATCTGGGGGGACGAACACTGAAGCTTTCTTT,CASSLGSGGTNTEAFF